Below, 7 T cell receptor beta chains from the same sample are listed, as sequenced in a study of T cell repertoires in cytomegalovirus infection. TCRdb passed the reads through MiXCR, listing each CDR3 protein once. Of some 220,000 distinct CDR3 sequences listed, 10% to 15% are singletons. Sample: PBMCs. The receptors stem from a human donor in good health (CMV status not recorded). Some clones in this sample may be carry-over from other donors' samples.

This clonotype was counted many times. In DNA form, the CDR3 reads TGTGCCAGCAGCTTAGAATCCGGAGCTGGCAACATTCAGTACTTC. Encoded protein: CASSLESGAGNIQYF. The V gene is TRBV7-2, the J gene TRBJ2-4; D remains ambiguous. CDR1 is SGHTA and CDR2 is FQGNSA in the germline V gene. V lost 1 base and J 7 bases, leaving 14 bases between the germline ends. The CDR3 contains 15 residues.

This chain uses TRBV14 with TRBJ1-2; D is possibly TRBD1 (6 bases). V was shortened by 1 base and J by 7 bases, with 10 bases between the two germline ends. CDR3 length equals 13 residues. From germline, CDR1 is SGHDN and CDR2 FVKESK. The CDR3 DNA follows: TGTGCCAGCAGCCAAGCGAGACAGGTTGGCTACACCTTC. Encoded protein: CASSQARQVGYTF.

There are many counts of this clonotype. This sequence joins TRBV14 and TRBJ2-2, with TRBD2 matching 8 bases. Germline loops: CDR1 SGHDN, CDR2 FVKESK. The CDR3 is made up of 16 amino acids. Trimming removed 1 base from V and 5 bases from J; junction bases left unmatched: 6. Written as DNA, the CDR3 is TGTGCCAGCAGCCAAGCAGTGACTAGCGCGACCGGGGAGCTGTTTTTT. Translating it yields CASSQAVTSATGELFF.

This clonotype was counted a few times. The rearrangement joins TRBV28 to TRBJ1-1; D may be TRBD1 (5 bases). The V end was cut by 7 bases, the J end by 4 bases, with 19 bases between. This CDR3 is 15 amino acids long. Germline CDR1 is MDHEN and CDR2 is SYDVKM. CDR3 sequence reads: CASTLGDLETTEAFF. The CDR3, as DNA: TGTGCCAGCACCTTGGGGGATCTTGAGACCACTGAAGCTTTCTTT.

This clonotype was recorded at least ten times. The chain recombines TRBV6-1 with TRBJ2-7, with a possible D match to TRBD1 (6 bases). Germline V gene sequence: CDR1 MNHNS, CDR2 SASEGT. This CDR3 has 18 residues. V gave up 1 base and J gave up 2 bases, with 21 bases separating them. The CDR3 loop is CASSEVIQGPFVPYEQYF. DNA of the CDR3: TGTGCCAGCAGTGAAGTTATACAGGGACCCTTCGTGCCCTACGAGCAGTACTTC.

In this sample, this clonotype turned up a few times. The chain is built from TRBV5-1 and TRBJ1-1, with D unresolved. Germline V gene lookup returns CDR1 SGHRS and CDR2 YFSETQ. This CDR3 comprises 14 residues. V shed 0 bases and J shed 4 bases, with 10 bases lying between them. The CDR3 loop reads CASSLDGRSTEAFF. The CDR3, as DNA: TGCGCCAGCAGCTTGGACGGGCGGAGCACTGAAGCTTTCTTT.

In this sample, this clonotype turned up a few times. The V and J genes are TRBV14 and TRBJ2-1; D is possibly TRBD2 (5 bases). V was cut by 4 bases and J by 6 bases, with 13 bases left in between. Germline lookup yields CDR1 SGHDN and CDR2 FVKESK. The CDR3 has 14 amino acids. This CDR3 is CASSLLGLLNEQFF. CDR3 nucleotide sequence: TGTGCCAGCAGCCTCCTCGGACTCCTCAATGAGCAGTTCTTC.